Below are 27 T cell receptor beta chains sequenced from a single sample in a study of blood T cell repertoires in COVID-19. TCRdb's table, derived via immunoSEQ multiplex PCR, lists solely in-frame clones and lacks some. Altogether roughly 34,000 clones are present, about 87% being singletons, with the ten largest covering 11% to 15%. The specimen was peripheral blood. The receptors shown here come from a man aged 55 to 70 with active COVID-19.

The J gene is TRBJ1-4, the V gene TRBV3-1 (or the pseudogene TRBV3-2); 11 nucleotides match TRBD1. Germline CDR1 is LGHDT and CDR2 is YNNKEL (reference sequence). Losses at the gene ends were 0 bases for V and 7 bases for J; bases not matched to a gene: 1. The CDR3 contains 15 residues. The CDR3 DNA reads as TGTGCCAGCAGCCAAGATGGGACAGGGGGTGAAAAACTGTTTTTT. Translated, it gives CASSQDGTGGEKLFF.

The sample holds a few counts of this clone. V usage is TRBV27 and J usage is TRBJ2-5; 12 bases fit TRBD2. Germline CDR1 and CDR2: MNHEY and SMNVEV (reference sequence). This CDR3 is built from 15 residues. The trim removed 1 base at V and 5 bases at J, leaving 2 bases unmatched. The chain's CDR3 is CASSLWTSGKETQYF. Written as DNA, the CDR3 is TGTGCCAGCAGTTTATGGACTAGCGGGAAGGAGACCCAGTACTTC.

V is TRBV15 and J is TRBJ2-7, with 7 positions matching TRBD2. V gave up 3 bases and J gave up 2 bases; unmatched junction bases: 4. Germline-derived CDR1 and CDR2 are LNHNV and YYDKDF (reference sequence). The length of the CDR3 is 14 residues. The CDR3 DNA is TGTGCCACCAGCAGGGGGGGGAGTCCCTACGAGCAGTACTTC. Protein product: CATSRGGSPYEQYF. Using reference TRBV15 and TRBJ2-7 for the parts outside the CDR3, the full variable domain is DAMVIQNPRYQVTQFGKPVTLSCSQTLNHNVMYWYQQKSSQAPKLLFHYYDKDFNNEADTPDNFQSRRPNTSFCFLDIRSPGLGDTAMYLCATSRGGSPYEQYFGPGTRLTVT.

V gene TRBV29-1 combines with J gene TRBJ2-4, with 10 bases lining up with TRBD1. CDR1 is SQVTM, CDR2 ANQGSEA, per germline. The CDR3 sequence is 13 residues long. The trim removed 6 bases at V and 8 bases at J, leaving 7 bases unmatched. CDR3 sequence reads: CSVGQGGMDIQYF. CDR3 sequence (DNA): TGCAGCGTCGGACAGGGGGGGATGGACATTCAGTACTTC. Using reference TRBV29-1 and TRBJ2-4 for the parts outside the CDR3, the full variable domain is SAVISQKPSRDICQRGTSLTIQCQVDSQVTMMFWYRQQPGQSLTLIATANQGSEATYESGFVIDKFPISRPNLTFSTLTVSNMSPEDSSIYLCSVGQGGMDIQYFGAGTRLSVL.

The rearrangement joins TRBV5-4 to TRBJ2-5, with 11 bases identical to TRBD2. Trimming took 2 bases from V and 4 from J; bases not matched to a gene: 4. Germline V CDR1 and CDR2: SGHNT, YYREEE (reference sequence). The CDR3 has 15 residues. The CDR3 bases are TGTGCCAGCAGCTTCCCAGGACTAGCGGGAGAGACCCAGTACTTC. Translation gives CASSFPGLAGETQYF.

The CDR3 coding sequence is TGTGCCAGCAGAGACACGGGACTCGAGTACAATGAGCAGTTCTTC. Translation: CASRDTGLEYNEQFF. This chain uses TRBV6-6 with TRBJ2-1; a weak D match, TRBD2 (6 bases). Germline CDR1 and CDR2: MNHNY and SVGAGI (reference sequence). This CDR3 region has 15 residues. The ends were cut back, 6 bases at V and 4 bases at J, with 16 bases in the middle.

The chain couples TRBV4-2 to TRBJ2-1; 7 bases fit TRBD2. Germline CDR1 LGHNA, CDR2 YNFKEQ. V lost 0 bases to trimming and J lost 3 bases; unmatched junction nucleotides: 5. CDR3 size: 16 residues. The DNA for the CDR3 is TGTGCCAGCAGCCAAGAGTTGCGGGAGATCTACAATGAGCAGTTCTTC. Translating gives CASSQELREIYNEQFF.

This CDR3 reads CARTSGAYNEQFF. CDR3 DNA sequence: TGTGCCAGAACTAGCGGGGCGTACAATGAGCAGTTCTTC. The chain recombines TRBV12-1 with TRBJ2-1; the D call of TRBD2 is as the table states it, not checked on the DNA. TRBV12-1 is deemed a pseudogene. The CDR3 totals 13 residues.

The chain links TRBV18 to TRBJ2-7, with 8 bases lining up with TRBD1. In germline, CDR1 is KGHSH, CDR2 LQKENI. V gave up 6 bases and J gave up 2 bases; unmatched junction bases: 6. This CDR3 is 14 amino acids long. CDR3 nucleotide sequence: TGTGCCAGCTCCCAGGGACAGGCCACCTACGAGCAGTACTTC. It translates to CASSQGQATYEQYF.

This clone was found once. J is TRBJ1-1 and V is TRBV5-1, with D unresolved. The CDR3 extends over 13 amino acids. V lost 6 bases, J lost 1 base, and 10 bases lay in between. Germline CDR1 reads SGHRS; CDR2 reads YFSETQ. The CDR3 protein is CASNRGPNTEAFF. The CDR3 region has the DNA TGCGCCAGCAATCGCGGCCCGAACACTGAAGCTTTCTTT.

In its sample, this clone was seen once. This CDR3 is CASSLDGARRGPDTQYF. CDR3 DNA: TGTGCCAGCAGCTTAGACGGAGCGCGGAGGGGGCCAGATACGCAGTATTTT. V usage is TRBV7-2 and J usage is TRBJ2-3, with TRBD1 as a possible D gene (7 bases). Trimming shortened V by 1 base and J by 4 bases, and 18 bases separated the two germline ends. The CDR3 runs 17 residues. The germline gives CDR1 SGHTA, CDR2 FQGNSA.

The chain is built from TRBV7-2 and TRBJ2-7, with D unresolved. V was cut by 0 bases and J by 0 bases, with 9 bases left in between. Germline V gene lookup returns CDR1 SGHTA and CDR2 FQGNSA. This CDR3 spans 15 amino acids. CDR3 in DNA: TGTGCCAGCAGCTTAGCGGTTCTAGACTCCTACGAGCAGTACTTC. It translates to CASSLAVLDSYEQYF. The whole variable domain, remainder taken from reference TRBV7-2 and TRBJ2-7, is GAGVSQSPSNKVTEKGKDVELRCDPISGHTALYWYRQSLGQGLEFLIYFQGNSAPDKSGLPSDRFSAERTGGSVSTLTIQRTQQEDSAVYLCASSLAVLDSYEQYFGPGTRLTVT.

This CDR3 is CASSLSPGTAEAFF. In DNA, the CDR3 is TGTGCCAGCAGTTTATCGCCGGGTACCGCTGAAGCTTTCTTT. The V gene is TRBV27, the J gene TRBJ1-1; the D is unclear. Between the trimmed V and J ends, which lost 0 bases and 6 bases, there was a span of 11 bases. Germline V CDR1 and CDR2: MNHEY, SMNVEV (reference sequence). CDR3 length equals 14 residues.

The rearrangement links TRBV6-5 to TRBJ1-6; no clear D gene. The germline CDR1 and CDR2 sequences are MNHEY and SVGAGI. The germline V and J ends were trimmed by 0 bases and 7 bases, with 13 bases remaining between them. CDR3 length equals 16 residues. CDR3 amino acids: CASSYSEAPKNSPLHF. The CDR3 DNA is TGTGCCAGCAGTTACTCGGAGGCTCCAAAAAATTCACCCCTCCACTTT.

The chain joins TRBV11-1 to TRBJ2-1; D uncertain. This CDR3 has 13 residues. Germline V gene data show CDR1 as SGHAT and CDR2 as FQDESV (reference sequence). V was clipped by 2 bases and J by 4 bases, with 6 bases between them. The DNA of the CDR3 is TGTGCCAGCAGCTTAAACCAGTACAATGAGCAGTTCTTC. Translated: CASSLNQYNEQFF.

The V gene is TRBV27, the J gene TRBJ2-7, with TRBD2 identical over 10 bases. Germline V gene lookup returns CDR1 MNHEY and CDR2 SMNVEV (reference sequence). Unmatched junction bases numbered 5, after V lost 3 bases and J lost 6 bases. The CDR3 spans 14 residues. The CDR3 reads CASSFTSGTGEQYF. In nucleotides, the CDR3 is TGTGCCAGCAGTTTCACTAGCGGGACGGGCGAGCAGTACTTC.

The chain has TRBV12-5 and TRBJ2-6, with 11 bases aligning to TRBD2. This CDR3 has 21 amino acids. V shed 2 bases and J 7 bases; nucleotides not matched to a gene: 19. Germline-derived CDR1 and CDR2 are LGHNT and FRNRAP. DNA for the CDR3: TGTGCTAGTGGTTTGAAATTAGCGGGAGGGACAAGGTTAGGTTTTGCCAACGTCCTGACTTTC. It translates to CASGLKLAGGTRLGFANVLTF. Full variable domain (outside the CDR3, taken from reference TRBV12-5 and TRBJ2-6): DARVTQTPRHKVTEMGQEVTMRCQPILGHNTVFWYRQTMMQGLELLAYFRNRAPLDDSGMPKDRFSAEMPDATLATLKIQPSEPRDSAVYFCASGLKLAGGTRLGFANVLTFGAGSRLTVL.

The rearrangement uses TRBV7-6 and TRBJ2-3, with TRBD1 as a possible D gene (5 bases). In germline, CDR1 is SGHVS, CDR2 FNYEAQ. The CDR3 consists of 15 residues. The germline V and J ends were trimmed by 2 bases and 0 bases, with 9 bases remaining between them. This CDR3 reads CASSLYTGSTDTQYF. DNA of the CDR3: TGTGCCAGCAGCTTATACACAGGTAGCACAGATACGCAGTATTTT.

The V gene is TRBV2, the J gene TRBJ1-5; D not certain. V dropped 0 bases and J dropped 5 bases, with 14 bases sitting between them. The CDR3 is made up of 16 amino acids. CDR1 and CDR2 (germline): SNHLY, FYNNEI. CDR3 DNA sequence: TGTGCCAGCAGTGAAGCGCTCGCGGGGATCGATCAGCCCCAGCATTTT. It is translated as CASSEALAGIDQPQHF.

The chain uses TRBV2 and TRBJ2-5; TRBD2 aligns across 9 bases. The junction had 4 bases not matched to a gene; V was cut back by 10 bases and J by 1 base. The CDR3 consists of 13 residues. In germline, CDR1 is SNHLY, CDR2 FYNNEI. The DNA of the CDR3 is TGTGCCATCTCGACTAGCGGCCAAGAGACCCAGTACTTC. Its protein product is CAISTSGQETQYF. The full variable domain, with the rest looked up from reference TRBV2 and TRBJ2-5, is EPEVTQTPSHQVTQMGQEVILRCVPISNHLYFYWYRQILGQKVEFLVSFYNNEISEKSEIFDDQFSVERPDGSNFTLKIRSTKLEDSAMYFCAISTSGQETQYFGPGTRLLVL.

The genes are TRBV5-1 and TRBJ2-3; 8 nucleotides match TRBD1. This CDR3 is built from 15 residues. The V and J ends lost 4 bases and 3 bases, in that order; junction bases with no gene match: 7. Germline V gene sequence: CDR1 SGHRS, CDR2 YFSETQ. CDR3 region: CASSPYRTGTDTQYF. The CDR3 DNA follows: TGCGCCAGCAGCCCGTATCGGACAGGGACAGATACGCAGTATTTT.

The rearrangement joins TRBV6-5 to TRBJ1-2; D call uncertain. Germline V gives CDR1 MNHEY, CDR2 SVGAGI. The CDR3 has 13 amino acids. The V gene lost 6 bases and the J gene lost 4 bases, with 12 bases spanning the gap. Here the CDR3 DNA reads TGTGCCAGCAGGTCGGTACTCGGCTATGGCTACACCTTC. It is translated as CASRSVLGYGYTF.

The gene calls are TRBV6-5 and TRBJ1-5, with D tentatively TRBD1 (6 bases). The CDR3 runs 14 residues. V gave up 4 bases and J gave up 3 bases, with 10 bases separating them. The germline gives CDR1 MNHEY, CDR2 SVGAGI. CDR3 sequence: CASSSGQTNQPQHF. CDR3 in DNA: TGTGCCAGCAGTTCTGGACAGACCAATCAGCCCCAGCATTTT.

A single count supports this clone. The V and J genes are TRBV7-9 and TRBJ1-2; 9 bases agree with TRBD1. The length of the CDR3 is 15 residues. V shed 9 bases and J 0 bases; nucleotides not matched to a gene: 8. CDR1 and CDR2 (germline): SEHNR, FQNEAQ (reference sequence). CDR3 DNA: TGTGCCAGTTTACAGGGGGCCGAAGCTAACTATGGCTACACCTTC. The encoded protein is CASLQGAEANYGYTF. The variable domain in full, completed from reference TRBV7-9 and TRBJ1-2, reads DTGVSQNPRHKITKRGQNVTFRCDPISEHNRLYWYRQTLGQGPEFLTYFQNEAQLEKSRLLSDRFSAERPKGSFSTLEIQRTEQGDSAMYLCASLQGAEANYGYTFGSGTRLTVV.

The chain combines TRBV11-1 with TRBJ2-3, with D perhaps matching TRBD1 (6 bases). Germline assignment: CDR1 SGHAT and CDR2 FQDESV (reference sequence). The CDR3 contains 14 residues. Trimming pared 2 bases from V and 0 bases from J, leaving 6 bases between. The CDR3 is CASSLRGSTDTQYF. The CDR3 coding sequence is TGTGCCAGCAGCTTAAGGGGGAGCACAGATACGCAGTATTTT.

J is TRBJ2-1 and V is TRBV19; D is possibly TRBD2 (7 bases). V lost 10 bases and J lost 3, with 16 bases in between. Germline-derived CDR1 and CDR2 are LNHDA and SQIVND (reference sequence). The CDR3 runs to 14 residues. The CDR3 DNA reads TGTGCCACCTCATCCGGGGGGCTCTACAATGAGCAGTTCTTC. It encodes CATSSGGLYNEQFF.

V and J are TRBV10-1 and TRBJ2-2; 8 positions agree with TRBD2. This CDR3 contains 16 residues. Germline V gene data show CDR1 as WNHNN and CDR2 as SYGVQD (reference sequence). V lost 8 bases and J lost 0; bases outside the gene matches: 8. CDR3 residues: CASSSSGPSNTGELFF. In DNA, the CDR3 is TGCGCCAGCTCTTCTAGCGGGCCCTCGAACACCGGGGAGCTGTTTTTT.